This TCR beta chain was captured in a study of T cells after posttransplantation cyclophosphamide. Points on this clone: Antigen: not known.

Whole-study results and caveats: Later post-transplant blood repertoires were often dominated by donor CD8+ memory clones. TRB clonality was highly associated with recipient CMV seropositivity and reactivation.

Assay used: immunoSEQ multiplex PCR; TCRdb lists only in-frame clones, some missing. The sample comprises tens of thousands of clones, roughly nine tenths of which are singletons, and around 2.9% rests with the top ten. Sequencing was carried out using PBMCs. The receptor comes from a woman in her 50s in good health and a related stem cell transplant donor.

For the CDR3, the DNA is TGTGCCAGCAGTTACCAGGGACAGGGAACAGATACGCAGTATTTT. Residues: CASSYQGQGTDTQYF. This chain uses TRBV6-6 with TRBJ2-3; 9 bases map to TRBD1. The junction had 3 bases not matched to a gene; V was cut back by 2 bases and J by 3 bases. The germline gives CDR1 MNHNY, CDR2 SVGAGI (reference sequence). This CDR3 has 15 residues.